The entry below describes one T cell receptor beta chain. Its cognate antigen is unknown. Repertoires were generated with immunoSEQ multiplex PCR, while TCRdb's copy carries only in-frame clones and drops some. The sample includes around 180,000 clones, 88% of them seen just once. The data originate from a study of T cell responses to AZD1222 COVID-19 vaccine. Whole-study results and caveats: With two AZD1222 doses given, Spike-specific TCR breadth and depth both rose. Vaccine-related CD4 TCRs covered spike, predominating at 160-218 and 743-854.

V was trimmed by 0 bases and J by 7 bases, leaving 16 bases between them. CDR3 length: 15 residues. CDR1 SGHRS and CDR2 YFSETQ come from the germline V gene. The V and J genes are TRBV5-1 and TRBJ2-5; perhaps TRBD1 as D (5 bases). This TCR came from an adult in good health. The specimen comprised peripheral blood, sampled on day 0 of AZD1222 vaccination. The CDR3 spells CASSLEAGMGGTQYF. As DNA, the CDR3 is TGCGCCAGCAGCTTGGAGGCAGGGATGGGCGGGACCCAGTACTTC.